This TCR beta chain was recorded in a study of CD8+ T cells in alopecia areata. The treatment is: oral pan-JAK inhibitor, 5-10 mg twice daily. On this clone itself: Its antigen is currently unknown. This sample also contains other DNA sequences that code for the same CDR3.

This CDR3 has 13 residues. Germline V lookup: CDR1 LNHNV, CDR2 YYDKDF (reference sequence). The V end was cut by 0 bases, the J end by 4 bases, with 6 bases between. Study-level findings and limits: Scalp samples also yield sequences of resident alphabeta T cells from normal skin.

RNA, once extracted, was reverse transcribed into cDNA for use as the sequencing template. This table comes from immunoSEQ multiplex PCR, and its TCRdb copy is limited to in-frame clones, with some not included. Of 150,000 to 200,000 clones listed, around three fifths are singletons. The rearrangement uses TRBV15 and TRBJ1-1, with unresolved D. The clonotype was recovered from a human donor with alopecia areata. The sample here was CD4+ T cells sorted from blood, taken around week 49, from a patient treated with tofacitinib. The CDR3 sequence: CATSRDRVTEAFF. For the CDR3, the DNA is TGTGCCACCAGCAGAGATCGCGTCACTGAAGCTTTCTTT. Filled out from reference TRBV15 and TRBJ1-1, the complete variable domain reads DAMVIQNPRYQVTQFGKPVTLSCSQTLNHNVMYWYQQKSSQAPKLLFHYYDKDFNNEADTPDNFQSRRPNTSFCFLDIRSPGLGDTAMYLCATSRDRVTEAFFGQGTRLTVV.